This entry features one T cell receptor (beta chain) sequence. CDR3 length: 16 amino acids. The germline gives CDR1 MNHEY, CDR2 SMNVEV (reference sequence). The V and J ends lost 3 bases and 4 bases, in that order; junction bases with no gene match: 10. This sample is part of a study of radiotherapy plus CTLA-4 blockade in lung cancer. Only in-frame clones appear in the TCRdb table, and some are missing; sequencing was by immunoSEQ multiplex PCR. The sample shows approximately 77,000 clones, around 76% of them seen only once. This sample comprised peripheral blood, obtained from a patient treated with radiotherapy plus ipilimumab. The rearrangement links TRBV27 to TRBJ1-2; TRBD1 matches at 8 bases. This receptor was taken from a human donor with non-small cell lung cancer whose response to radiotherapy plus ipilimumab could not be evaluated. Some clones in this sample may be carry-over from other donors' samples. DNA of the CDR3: TGTGCCAGCAGTTTGGGGGGAGGACAGGGAGGCTATGGCTACACCTTC. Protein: CASSLGGGQGGYGYTF.